This TCR beta chain was documented in a study of vaccination effects on CD4 cells after COVID-19. Study-wide points: In the late period after vaccination, infection- and vaccine-induced clones contracted markedly.

CD4+ T cells specific for antigen were expanded with viral peptide pools by the ViraFEST assay before sequencing. When ten to eleven days of culture had elapsed, CD4+ T cells were isolated. Vaccination of participants consisted of two doses of either the BNT162b2 or mRNA-1273 vaccine. The vaccine recipients had no prior SARS-CoV-2 infection, with negative nucleocapsid antibodies. Concerning this clone itself: Antigen unknown.

Trimming stripped 4 bases from V and 1 base from J, with 11 bases between. The CDR3 is 14 residues long. In germline, CDR1 is SGHDT, CDR2 YYEEEE. Libraries were prepared by immunoSEQ multiplex PCR; TCRdb keeps only in-frame clonotypes and omits some of them. The sample includes about 69,000 clones, roughly 74% of them seen just once. This chain connects TRBV5-6 to TRBJ2-5; D is perhaps TRBD1 (7 bases). The input for sequencing was CD4+ T cells from PBMCs cultured with HCoV-229E spike peptides, taken after COVID-19 vaccination. This receptor was taken from a human donor who received a COVID-19 vaccine. The CDR3 protein is CASSRRDSQETQYF. CDR3 sequence (DNA): TGTGCCAGCAGCCGGAGGGACAGCCAAGAGACCCAGTACTTC.